The clone carrying this TCR beta chain was seen only a few times. Its target is not known. The PCR ran on 60 Vbeta and 13 Jbeta primers. Authors' data handling: Roughly 11 million of the about 80 million unique TCR beta chains counted in a later analysis were shared. Assay used: immunoSEQ multiplex PCR; TCRdb lists only in-frame clones, some missing. V and J calls and clone size follow that table, whereas D and trimming were derived from the DNA. The profile shows fewer than 250,000 clones, about four fifths of them singletons. The data are from a study of cytomegalovirus exposure and HLA in healthy donors. General study results and limits: Evidence from a later analysis indicated that most CMV-associated TCR beta chains looked HLA-restricted. Most sequenced TCRs were rare (though some public TCRs occurred in many donors). The authors enumerated 150 to 200 TCR beta chains as linked to cytomegalovirus.

CDR1 and CDR2 from the germline V gene are SNHLY and FYNNEI. With 4 bases clipped from V and 6 bases from J, the junction kept 7 bases outside the gene matches. This CDR3 spans 15 amino acids. The source is a woman in her fifties or sixties in good health and CMV-seropositive. Sequencing used PBMCs. J is TRBJ2-7 and V is TRBV2; TRBD2 agrees at 12 bases. The CDR3 DNA reads TGTGCCAGCAGTGGGGCTAGCGGGGGGGCCTTCGAGCAGTACTTC. It is translated as CASSGASGGAFEQYF.